Presented here are 12 T cell receptor beta chains from one specimen sequenced in a study of cytomegalovirus exposure and HLA in healthy donors. Use of 60 Vbeta and 13 Jbeta primers characterized the PCR. Sequenced by immunoSEQ multiplex PCR; TCRdb stores in-frame clones only, minus some. The sample lists about 140,000 clones, approximately 84% occurring once. The source material was PBMCs. Every receptor here comes from a woman aged 40 to 50 in good health and CMV-seronegative.

The V gene is TRBV10-1, the J gene TRBJ2-3; 8 bases align to TRBD2. Losses at the gene ends were 0 bases for V and 4 bases for J; bases not matched to a gene: 3. This CDR3 has 15 amino acids. Germline V CDR1 and CDR2: WNHNN, SYGVQD (reference sequence). CDR3 in amino acids: CASSESGLAPDTQYF. Written as DNA, the CDR3 is TGCGCCAGCAGTGAGTCAGGACTAGCCCCAGATACGCAGTATTTT.

This chain joins TRBV7-2 and TRBJ2-7; 7 bases are a match to TRBD1. The J segment lost 0 bases and the V segment lost 5 bases, leaving 7 bases of the junction unmatched. The CDR3 totals 15 residues. Germline V gene lookup returns CDR1 SGHTA and CDR2 FQGNSA. CDR3 loop: CASSTDRARSYEQYF. Here the CDR3 DNA reads TGTGCCAGCAGCACCGACAGGGCCCGCTCCTACGAGCAGTACTTC.

Here the CDR3 DNA reads TGTGCCAGCAGTAGGACTCCCGGCGGAAACACCATATATTTT. Protein sequence: CASSRTPGGNTIYF. This chain links TRBV6-5 with TRBJ1-3, with D unresolved. Germline V gene sequence: CDR1 MNHEY, CDR2 SVGAGI. The CDR3 covers 14 residues. V was clipped by 5 bases and J by 4 bases, with 12 bases between them.

The V and J genes are TRBV18 and TRBJ1-3, with D maybe TRBD1 (5 bases). Germline V gene sequence: CDR1 KGHSH, CDR2 LQKENI. The CDR3 contains 14 residues. V lost 6 bases, J lost 3 bases, and 12 bases lay in between. The CDR3 nucleotides are TGTGCCAGCTCCCCCGACAGTAGTGGAAACACCATATATTTT. This encodes CASSPDSSGNTIYF.

The chain has TRBV18 and TRBJ1-6, with D possibly TRBD1 on 6 matching bases. The CDR3 is made up of 14 amino acids. Trimming pared 6 bases from V and 9 bases from J, leaving 15 bases between. CDR1 and CDR2 from the germline V gene are KGHSH and LQKENI. Here the CDR3 reads CASSQTGEGSPLHF. The CDR3, as DNA: TGTGCCAGCTCCCAGACAGGTGAAGGTTCACCCCTCCACTTT. Filled out from reference TRBV18 and TRBJ1-6, the complete variable domain reads NAGVMQNPRHLVRRRGQEARLRCSPMKGHSHVYWYRQLPEEGLKFMVYLQKENIIDESGMPKERFSAEFPKEGPSILRIQQVVRGDSAAYFCASSQTGEGSPLHFGNGTRLTVT.

V gene TRBV18 combines with J gene TRBJ1-2, with D tentatively TRBD1 (6 bases). The CDR3 is 14 amino acids. Germline V lookup: CDR1 KGHSH, CDR2 LQKENI. V was pared by 6 bases and J by 4 bases, with 15 bases between. In nucleotides, the CDR3 is TGTGCCAGCTCCCTCGAGGACAGCAGCTATGGCTACACCTTC. As protein: CASSLEDSSYGYTF.

The V gene is TRBV28, the J gene TRBJ2-7; 15 nucleotides agree with TRBD2. J lost 4 bases, V lost 4 bases, and 2 bases had no gene match. This CDR3 spans 15 amino acids. In germline, CDR1 is MDHEN, CDR2 SYDVKM. CDR3 nucleotide sequence: TGTGCCAGCAGTTCGGGACTAGCGGGAGGTTACGAGCAGTACTTC. Encoded protein: CASSSGLAGGYEQYF. The full variable domain, with the rest looked up from reference TRBV28 and TRBJ2-7, is DVKVTQSSRYLVKRTGEKVFLECVQDMDHENMFWYRQDPGLGLRLIYFSYDVKMKEKGDIPEGYSVSREKKERFSLILESASTNQTSMYLCASSSGLAGGYEQYFGPGTRLTVT.

This rearrangement joins TRBV7-6 to TRBJ2-2; D uncertain. V was shortened by 7 bases and J by 2 bases, with 11 bases between the two germline ends. Germline loops: CDR1 SGHVS, CDR2 FNYEAQ. The CDR3 is 14 amino acids. CDR3 region: CASTESSNTGELFF. CDR3 coding DNA: TGTGCCAGCACCGAGTCGTCCAACACCGGGGAGCTGTTTTTT.

The CDR3 sequence is CASSTGTRARNTIYF. In DNA form, the CDR3 reads TGTGCCAGCAGTACCGGGACACGAGCTCGTAACACCATATATTTT. The gene calls are TRBV6-5 and TRBJ1-3; a possible D gene is TRBD1 (6 bases). The CDR3 runs to 15 residues. Germline lookup yields CDR1 MNHEY and CDR2 SVGAGI. With 5 bases removed from V and 7 bases from J, the gap between germline ends came to 18 bases.

This chain uses TRBV15 with TRBJ2-1, with 9 bases that match TRBD1. The CDR3 sequence is 15 residues long. The germline V gene has CDR1 LNHNV and CDR2 YYDKDF (reference sequence). V lost 8 bases to trimming and J lost 4 bases; unmatched junction nucleotides: 9. CDR3 sequence: CATADRTGVYNEQFF. CDR3 DNA sequence: TGTGCCACCGCCGATCGGACAGGGGTGTACAATGAGCAGTTCTTC.

The rearrangement uses TRBV5-5 and TRBJ2-1; D possibly corresponds to TRBD1 (6 bases). The length of the CDR3 is 16 residues. Looked up from germline, CDR1 is SGHKS and CDR2 is YYEKEE (reference sequence). Trimming removed 1 base at V and 8 bases at J, with 19 bases between. The CDR3 region has the DNA TGTGCCAGCAGCTTGTTTCAGGGGATGACCACTTATGAGCAGTTCTTC. Its protein is CASSLFQGMTTYEQFF.

J is TRBJ2-3 and V is TRBV19; D possibly corresponds to TRBD2 (5 bases). V lost 1 base to trimming and J lost 4 bases, with 9 bases between them. CDR3 length: 14 residues. Germline CDR1 and CDR2: LNHDA and SQIVND (reference sequence). This chain's CDR3 is CASSIGEGADTQYF. CDR3 coding DNA: TGTGCCAGTAGTATAGGAGAGGGCGCAGATACGCAGTATTTT.